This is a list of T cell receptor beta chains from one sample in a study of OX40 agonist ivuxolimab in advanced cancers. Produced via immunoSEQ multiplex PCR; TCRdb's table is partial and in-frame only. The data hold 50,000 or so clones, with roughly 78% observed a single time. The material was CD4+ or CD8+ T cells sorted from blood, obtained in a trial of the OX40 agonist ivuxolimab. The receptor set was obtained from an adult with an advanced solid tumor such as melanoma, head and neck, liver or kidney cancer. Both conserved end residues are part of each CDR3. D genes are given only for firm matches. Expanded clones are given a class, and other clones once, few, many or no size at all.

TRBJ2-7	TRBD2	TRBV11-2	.	CASSLVTSGGRPYEQYF	TGTGCCAGCAGCTTAGTAACTAGCGGAGGTCGGCCCTACGAGCAGTACTTC
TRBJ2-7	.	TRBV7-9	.	CASSRTDYEQYF	TGTGCCAGCAGCCGGACAGATTACGAGCAGTACTTC
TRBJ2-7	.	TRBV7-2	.	CASSPYSRVHEQYF	TGTGCCAGCAGCCCATACTCTCGCGTGCACGAGCAGTACTTC
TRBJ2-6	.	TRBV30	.	CAWSRDSGANVLTF	TGTGCCTGGAGTCGAGACTCTGGGGCCAACGTCCTGACTTTC
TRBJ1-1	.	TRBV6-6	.	CASSYSQGRNTEAFF	TGTGCCAGCAGTTACTCTCAGGGGCGGAACACTGAAGCTTTCTTT
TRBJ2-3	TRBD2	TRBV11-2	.	CASSLVPGGRSPDTQYF	TGTGCCAGCAGCTTAGTTCCGGGCGGGAGGAGTCCAGATACGCAGTATTTT
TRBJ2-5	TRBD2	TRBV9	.	CASSAGLAGGVKETQYF	TGTGCCAGCAGCGCCGGACTAGCGGGGGGGGTTAAAGAGACCCAGTACTTC
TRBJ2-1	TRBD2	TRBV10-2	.	CASKNYNRGDEQFF	TGCGCCAGCAAGAATTATAATCGGGGGGATGAGCAGTTCTTC
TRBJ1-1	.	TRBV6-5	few	CASSPQGNTEAFF	TGTGCCAGCAGCCCACAGGGAAACACTGAAGCTTTCTTT
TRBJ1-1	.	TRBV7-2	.	CASSLQQMNTEAFF	TGTGCCAGCAGCTTACAACAGATGAACACTGAAGCTTTCTTT
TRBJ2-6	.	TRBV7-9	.	CASSFGGGSGANVLTF	TGTGCCAGCAGCTTTGGAGGGGGCTCTGGGGCCAACGTCCTGACTTTC
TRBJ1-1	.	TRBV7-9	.	CASSPRLGNTEAFF	TGTGCCAGCAGCCCGAGGTTGGGGAACACTGAAGCTTTCTTT
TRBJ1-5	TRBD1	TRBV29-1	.	CSATGTGEPQPQHF	TGCAGCGCTACCGGGACAGGGGAGCCGCAACCCCAGCATTTT
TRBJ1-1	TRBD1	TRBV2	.	CASRQGEGEAFF	TGTGCCAGCAGACAGGGGGAGGGTGAAGCTTTCTTT
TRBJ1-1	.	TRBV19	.	CASSTRGGEAFF	TGTGCCAGTAGTACCCGGGGAGGTGAAGCTTTCTTT
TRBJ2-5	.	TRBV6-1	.	CASRTGSTQYF	TGTGCCAGCAGAACGGGTAGTACCCAGTACTTC
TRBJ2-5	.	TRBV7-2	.	CASSPWMRGPQETQYF	TGTGCCAGCAGCCCGTGGATGCGGGGCCCGCAAGAGACCCAGTACTTC
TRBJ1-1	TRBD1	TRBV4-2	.	CASSLGTGRLNTEAFF	TGTGCCAGCAGCCTCGGGACAGGCCGCCTGAACACTGAAGCTTTCTTT
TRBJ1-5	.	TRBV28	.	CASSLMGGGQPQHF	TGTGCCAGCAGTTTAATGGGTGGTGGCCAGCCCCAGCATTTT
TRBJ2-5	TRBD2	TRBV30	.	CAWSVRRGSRETQYF	TGTGCCTGGAGTGTAAGGCGCGGGAGTCGGGAGACCCAGTACTTC
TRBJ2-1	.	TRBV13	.	CASTLFHRSSYNEQFF	TGTGCCAGCACCCTCTTCCACAGGAGCTCCTACAATGAGCAGTTCTTC
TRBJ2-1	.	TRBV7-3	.	CASSLLVGSSNEQFF	TGTGCCAGCAGCCTCCTCGTCGGGAGTTCCAATGAGCAGTTCTTC
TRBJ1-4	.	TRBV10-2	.	CASSEGQYNEKLFF	TGCGCCAGCAGTGAGGGCCAGTATAATGAAAAACTGTTTTTT
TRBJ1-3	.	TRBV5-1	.	CASSLTGTGNTIYF	TGCGCCAGCAGCCTCACAGGGACTGGAAACACCATATATTTT
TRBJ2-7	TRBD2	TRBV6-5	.	CASSLGLGGSYEQYF	TGTGCCAGCAGCCTGGGACTAGGGGGATCCTACGAGCAGTACTTC
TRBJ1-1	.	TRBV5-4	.	CASSLDAWDMNTEAFF	TGTGCCAGCAGCTTGGATGCTTGGGACATGAACACTGAAGCTTTCTTT
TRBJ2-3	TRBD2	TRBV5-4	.	CASSLKLAGGYTQYF	TGTGCCAGCAGCTTGAAACTAGCGGGAGGGTATACGCAGTATTTT
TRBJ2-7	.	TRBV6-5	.	CASSLALGFPTYEQYF	TGTGCCAGCAGTTTAGCCTTAGGATTCCCAACCTACGAGCAGTACTTC
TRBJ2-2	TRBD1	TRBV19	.	CASSLMGQGNTGELFF	TGTGCCAGTAGTCTTATGGGACAGGGGAACACCGGGGAGCTGTTTTTT
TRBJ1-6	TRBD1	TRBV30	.	CAWSVEGGGRTPLHF	TGTGCCTGGAGTGTGGAGGGAGGGGGCAGGACACCCCTCCACTTT
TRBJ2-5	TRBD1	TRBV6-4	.	CASSPLVRGGLETQYF	TGTGCCAGCAGCCCCCTCGTTAGAGGGGGCTTAGAGACCCAGTACTTC
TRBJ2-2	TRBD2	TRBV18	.	CASSPPSGSGGELFF	TGTGCCAGCTCACCTCCTAGCGGGAGTGGCGGGGAGCTGTTTTTT
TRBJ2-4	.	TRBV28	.	CASSLQGRENIQYF	TGTGCCAGCAGCCTACAGGGACGTGAAAACATTCAGTACTTC
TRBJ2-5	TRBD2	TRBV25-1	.	CASSAIAGDQETQYF	TGTGCCAGCAGTGCAATAGCGGGAGATCAAGAGACCCAGTACTTC
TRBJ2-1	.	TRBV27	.	CASSLMSARYNEQFF	TGTGCCAGCAGTTTGATGTCAGCCAGGTACAATGAGCAGTTCTTC
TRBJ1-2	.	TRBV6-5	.	CASSYSGLGGYTF	TGTGCCAGCAGTTACTCGGGTCTCGGGGGCTACACCTTC
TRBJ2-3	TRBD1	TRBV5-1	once	CASSLRDRGADTQYF	TGCGCCAGCAGCTTGCGGGACAGGGGGGCAGATACGCAGTATTTT
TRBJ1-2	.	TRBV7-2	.	CASSNGRVYGYTF	TGTGCCAGCAGCAACGGACGGGTTTATGGCTACACCTTC
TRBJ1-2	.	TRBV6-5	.	CASSSGGIGGYTF	TGTGCCAGCAGCTCCGGAGGGATAGGGGGCTACACCTTC
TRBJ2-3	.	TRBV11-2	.	CASSPPQRTDTQYF	TGTGCCAGCAGCCCCCCCCAGAGAACAGATACGCAGTATTTT
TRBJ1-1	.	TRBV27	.	CASTERQGITEAFF	TGTGCCAGCACCGAACGTCAGGGGATCACTGAAGCTTTCTTT
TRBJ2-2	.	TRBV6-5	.	CASSYATGAGGELFF	TGTGCCAGCAGTTACGCGACGGGGGCGGGCGGGGAGCTGTTTTTT
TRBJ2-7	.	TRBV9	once	CASSVIPSNEQYF	TGTGCCAGCAGCGTAATCCCCTCCAACGAGCAGTACTTC
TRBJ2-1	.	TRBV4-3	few	CASSQDLGTPAREQFF	TGCGCCAGCAGCCAAGATTTGGGGACGCCCGCTCGGGAGCAGTTCTTC
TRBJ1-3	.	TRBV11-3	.	CASSADGASGNTIYF	TGTGCCAGCAGCGCCGACGGGGCCTCTGGAAACACCATATATTTT
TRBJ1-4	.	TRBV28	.	CASSSGESGGEKLFF	TGTGCCAGCAGTTCGGGTGAAAGCGGGGGTGAAAAACTGTTTTTT
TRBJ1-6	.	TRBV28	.	CASSFFRVRNSPLHF	TGTGCCAGCAGTTTCTTCAGGGTGCGGAATTCACCCCTCCACTTT
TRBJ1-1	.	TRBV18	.	CASSPRSGVDEAFF	TGTGCCAGCTCACCACGATCAGGGGTGGATGAAGCTTTCTTT
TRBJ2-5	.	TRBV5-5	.	CASSLSGAETQYF	TGTGCCAGCAGCTTGAGTGGGGCAGAGACCCAGTACTTC
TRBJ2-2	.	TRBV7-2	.	CASSTYTGELFF	TGTGCCAGCAGCACGTACACCGGGGAGCTGTTTTTT
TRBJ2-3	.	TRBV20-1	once	CSARGGDTQYF	TGCAGTGCTAGAGGAGGGGATACGCAGTATTTT
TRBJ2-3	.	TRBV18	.	CASSPLRGADTQYF	TGTGCCAGCTCACCACTCCGGGGTGCAGATACGCAGTATTTT
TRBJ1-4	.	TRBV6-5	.	CASRGTSNEKLFF	TGTGCCAGCAGGGGGACAAGTAATGAAAAACTGTTTTTT